The entry below describes one T cell receptor beta chain. Relative to the germline gene, one junction end is altered; a read error may explain this. Tumor or blood genomic DNA was sequenced, with inputs of about 600 ng to 6,004 ng. Sequencing used immunoSEQ multiplex PCR; TCRdb keeps in-frame clones, though not all of them. The sample has about 47,000 clones; just under 80% are singletons. The sample originates from a study of T cells in tumors after PD-1 blockade. Study background: Mean per blood sample: 113,528 templates (about 24,000-257,772), roughly 34,000 unique clonotypes.

Germline assignment: CDR1 SGHVS and CDR2 FQNEAQ. The CDR3 totals 16 residues. This specimen was PBMCs, taken before anti-PD-1 treatment. The receptor was derived from a human donor with basal cell carcinoma. The rearrangement links TRBV7-8 to TRBJ2-5; 10 positions match TRBD2. CDR3 protein: CASSFGGLAIQETQHF. The CDR3 DNA sequence: TGTGCCAGCAGCTTTGGGGGACTAGCGATACAAGAGACCCAGCACTTC.